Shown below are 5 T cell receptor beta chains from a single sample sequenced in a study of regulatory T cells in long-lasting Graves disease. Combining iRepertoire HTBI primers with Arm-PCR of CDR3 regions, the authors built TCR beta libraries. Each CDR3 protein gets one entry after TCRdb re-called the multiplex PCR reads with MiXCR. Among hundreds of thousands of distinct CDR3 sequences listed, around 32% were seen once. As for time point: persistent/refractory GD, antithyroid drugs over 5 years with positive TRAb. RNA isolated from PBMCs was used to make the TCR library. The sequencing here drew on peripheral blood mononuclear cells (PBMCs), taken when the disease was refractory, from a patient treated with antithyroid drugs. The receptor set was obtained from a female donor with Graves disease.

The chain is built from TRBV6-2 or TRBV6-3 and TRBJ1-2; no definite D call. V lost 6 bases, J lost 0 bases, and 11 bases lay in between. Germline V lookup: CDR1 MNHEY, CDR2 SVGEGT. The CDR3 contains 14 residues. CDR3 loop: CASSSPLSNYGYTF. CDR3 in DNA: TGTGCCAGCAGCTCCCCCCTGTCTAACTATGGCTACACCTTC.

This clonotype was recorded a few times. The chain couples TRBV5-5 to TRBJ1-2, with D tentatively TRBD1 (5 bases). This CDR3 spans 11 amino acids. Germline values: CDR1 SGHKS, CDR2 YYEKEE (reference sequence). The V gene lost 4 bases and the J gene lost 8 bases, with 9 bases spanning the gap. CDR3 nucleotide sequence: TGTGCCAGCAGCGGCAGGGTCGGCTACACCTTC. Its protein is CASSGRVGYTF.

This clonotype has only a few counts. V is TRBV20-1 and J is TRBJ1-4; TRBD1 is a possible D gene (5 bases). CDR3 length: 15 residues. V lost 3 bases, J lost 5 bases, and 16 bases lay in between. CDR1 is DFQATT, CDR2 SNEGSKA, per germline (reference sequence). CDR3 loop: CSASGSRATNEKLFF. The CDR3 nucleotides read TGCAGTGCTAGCGGGAGCAGGGCCACAAATGAAAAACTGTTTTTT.

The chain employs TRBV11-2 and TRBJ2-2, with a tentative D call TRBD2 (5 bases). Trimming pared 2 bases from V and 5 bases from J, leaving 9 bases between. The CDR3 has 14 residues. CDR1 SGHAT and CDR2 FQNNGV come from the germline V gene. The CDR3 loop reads CASSLLRATGELFF. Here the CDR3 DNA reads TGTGCCAGCAGCTTATTGAGGGCAACCGGGGAGCTGTTTTTT.

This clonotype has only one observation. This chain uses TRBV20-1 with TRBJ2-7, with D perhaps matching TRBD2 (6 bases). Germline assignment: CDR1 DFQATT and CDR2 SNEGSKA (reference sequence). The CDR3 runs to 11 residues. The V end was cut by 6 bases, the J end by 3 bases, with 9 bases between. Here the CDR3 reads CSARTNYEQYF. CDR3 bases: TGCAGTGCCCGGACTAACTACGAGCAGTACTTC.